The 10 T cell receptor beta chains given below trace back to one sample, sequenced in a study of blood T cell repertoires in COVID-19. Data came from immunoSEQ multiplex PCR; TCRdb stores just in-frame clones and leaves some out. The sample has 85,000 to 110,000 clones, approximately 90% seen once. Sequenced sample: peripheral blood. These receptors originate from a man between 45 and 60 years old in a cohort sampled during active COVID-19.

The chain is built from TRBV2 and TRBJ1-5; 9 nucleotides line up with TRBD1. Trimming took 6 bases from V and 2 from J; bases not matched to a gene: 5. Per the germline V gene, CDR1 is SNHLY and CDR2 is FYNNEI. The CDR3 sequence is 15 residues long. The CDR3: CASSGGQGRNQPQHF. CDR3 coding DNA: TGTGCCAGCAGCGGGGGACAGGGACGCAATCAGCCCCAGCATTTT.

This chain links TRBV5-5 with TRBJ1-1; 10 nucleotides line up with TRBD1. Trimming at V came to 3 bases and at J to 6 bases, leaving 5 bases not matched to a gene. The germline CDR1 and CDR2 sequences are SGHKS and YYEKEE (reference sequence). The CDR3 is 14 amino acids. The CDR3 DNA is TGTGCCAGCAGCTCCGGACAGGGGGGGGCTGAAGCTTTCTTT. This codes for CASSSGQGGAEAFF.

The chain recombines TRBV11-2 with TRBJ2-7, with D perhaps TRBD1 (7 bases). V dropped 8 bases and J dropped 2 bases, with 19 bases sitting between them. The CDR3 is made up of 15 amino acids. Germline V lookup: CDR1 SGHAT, CDR2 FQNNGV. The CDR3, as DNA: TGTGCCAGCTCCCTAGGGGCAGGGGGGACCTACGAGCAGTACTTC. Its protein is CASSLGAGGTYEQYF.

In its sample, this clone was seen once. The chain recombines TRBV5-1 with TRBJ2-1, with D perhaps matching TRBD2 (6 bases). Germline V lookup: CDR1 SGHRS, CDR2 YFSETQ. CDR3 length: 16 amino acids. V dropped 4 bases and J dropped 5 bases, with 19 bases sitting between them. CDR3: CASSPGTGVIDNEQFF. The DNA of the CDR3 is TGCGCCAGCAGCCCGGGCACGGGAGTGATAGACAATGAGCAGTTCTTC.

The chain carries TRBV4-1 and TRBJ2-1, with D unresolved. CDR1 is MGHRA, CDR2 YSYEKL, per germline. V lost 4 bases and J 4 bases, leaving 14 bases between the germline ends. The CDR3 covers 15 residues. The CDR3 DNA reads as TGCGCCAGCAGCCGACTCGTCGCGAGATACAATGAGCAGTTCTTC. Amino acids: CASSRLVARYNEQFF.

The V call is TRBV5-1, the J call TRBJ2-1; weak D call: TRBD2 (5 bases). V lost 5 bases to trimming and J lost 0 bases, with 12 bases between them. The CDR3 loop spans 15 amino acids. Germline CDR1 SGHRS, CDR2 YFSETQ. Here the CDR3 DNA reads TGCGCCAGCAGGCTTGGGGAGAGCTCCTACAATGAGCAGTTCTTC. Residues: CASRLGESSYNEQFF.

The chain combines TRBV6-1 with TRBJ1-1; 7 bases line up with TRBD1. The CDR3 extends over 17 amino acids. V shed 2 bases and J 0 bases; nucleotides not matched to a gene: 9. Germline CDR1 MNHNS, CDR2 SASEGT. CDR3 DNA sequence: TGTGCCAGCAGTGAATTGGTACAGGGGCTTGTGAACACTGAAGCTTTCTTT. Translated: CASSELVQGLVNTEAFF.

This rearrangement joins TRBV7-9 to TRBJ1-6; 7 positions agree with TRBD1. V lost 5 bases and J lost 4; bases outside the gene matches: 8. This CDR3 region has 16 residues. The germline V gene encodes CDR1 SEHNR and CDR2 FQNEAQ (reference sequence). CDR3 nucleotides: TGTGCCAGCAGCGCCTCAGGGGGTTTTTATAATTCACCCCTCCACTTT. Protein: CASSASGGFYNSPLHF.

This chain links TRBV3-1 (or the pseudogene TRBV3-2) with TRBJ2-5, with 7 nucleotides matching TRBD1. The CDR3 loop spans 14 amino acids. V shed 3 bases, J shed 5 bases, and the junction held 6 bases outside the gene matches. CDR1 and CDR2 (germline): LGHDT, YNNKEL (reference sequence). CDR3 residues: CASSQTGRGETQYF. CDR3 DNA: TGTGCCAGCAGCCAGACAGGGCGAGGGGAGACCCAGTACTTC.

This chain joins TRBV2 and TRBJ1-6; TRBD1 matches at 7 bases. V trimming: 9 bases; J trimming: 5 bases; junction bases outside the gene matches: 7. This CDR3 is 14 amino acids long. Germline lookup yields CDR1 SNHLY and CDR2 FYNNEI. The CDR3, as DNA: TGTGCCAGGAAACGACAGGGCGATAATTCACCCCTCCACTTT. Translation gives CARKRQGDNSPLHF. The full variable domain, in which reference TRBV2 and TRBJ1-6 provide the parts outside the CDR3, is EPEVTQTPSHQVTQMGQEVILRCVPISNHLYFYWYRQILGQKVEFLVSFYNNEISEKSEIFDDQFSVERPDGSNFTLKIRSTKLEDSAMYFCARKRQGDNSPLHFGNGTRLTVT.